This TCR beta chain was profiled in a study of T cells in Graves' hyperthyroidism and ophthalmopathy. Broader study findings: Median prediction lead before ophthalmopathy onset was 6.5 months with the model.

In germline, CDR1 is GTSNPN, CDR2 SVGIG (reference sequence). The CDR3 totals 17 residues. V shed 3 bases, J shed 3 bases, and the junction held 10 bases outside the gene matches. There are a few counts of this clonotype. The antigen is not known. The TCR beta CDR3 regions underwent amplification using RNA transcripts as the source. A set of HTBI primers served as the primers for a first-round RT-PCR of the TCR CDR3. MiXCR, applied by TCRdb to the multiplex PCR reads, yields one record per CDR3 protein. There are 500,000 to 700,000 distinct CDR3 sequences in the sample; around 15% occur only once, and around a sixth lies in the top ten. Exclusion of patients followed from uncontrolled infection, other autoimmune disease, pregnancy or lactation.

The chain links TRBV30 to TRBJ1-4, with 10 bases lining up with TRBD1. This clonotype was obtained from a woman in her late teens or twenties with Graves' hyperthyroidism. Sequencing was carried out using blood. The CDR3: CAWRDWDRGAANEKLFF. CDR3 coding DNA: TGTGCCTGGAGGGACTGGGACAGGGGAGCAGCTAATGAAAAACTGTTTTTT.